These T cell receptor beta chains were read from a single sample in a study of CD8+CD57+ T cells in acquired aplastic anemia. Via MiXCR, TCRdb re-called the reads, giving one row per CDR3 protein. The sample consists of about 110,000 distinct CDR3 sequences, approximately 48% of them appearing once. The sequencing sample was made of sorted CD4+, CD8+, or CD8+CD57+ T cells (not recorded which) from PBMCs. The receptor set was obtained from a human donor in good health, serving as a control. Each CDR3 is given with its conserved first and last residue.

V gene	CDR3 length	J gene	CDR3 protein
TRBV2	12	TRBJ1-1	CASSYMGPEAFF
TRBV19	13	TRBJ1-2	CASTRTGDPGYTF
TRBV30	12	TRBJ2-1	CAWSVDVAEQFF
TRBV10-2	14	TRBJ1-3	CASRKTGAGNTIYF
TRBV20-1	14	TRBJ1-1	CSAWSGESNTEAFF
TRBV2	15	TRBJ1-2	CASSDSTGRLYGYTF
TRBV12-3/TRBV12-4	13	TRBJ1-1	CASSFYSNTEAFF
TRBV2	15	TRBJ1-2	CASKRSATTAYGYTF
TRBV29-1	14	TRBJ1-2	CSVENRQGERGYTF
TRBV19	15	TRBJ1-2	CASTAGTAANYGYTF
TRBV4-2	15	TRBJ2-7	CASSQDGGTAYEQYF
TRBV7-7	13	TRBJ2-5	CASSLEALETQYF
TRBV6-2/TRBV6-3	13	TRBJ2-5	CASSSGPQETQYF
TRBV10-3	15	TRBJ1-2	CAISEEQPVYYGYTF
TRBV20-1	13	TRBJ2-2	CSAWTGLTGELFF
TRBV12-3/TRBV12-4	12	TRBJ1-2	CASSFGVYGYTF
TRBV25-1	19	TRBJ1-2	CAISALDSQNTEAFFGYTF
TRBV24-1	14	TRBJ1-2	CATSLASTNYGYTF
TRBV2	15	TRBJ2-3	CASSAERTNTDTQYF
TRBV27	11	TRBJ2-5	CASCSQGTQYF
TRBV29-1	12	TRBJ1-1	CSVGGQGLEAFF
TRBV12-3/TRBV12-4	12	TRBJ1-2	CASRPGINGYTF
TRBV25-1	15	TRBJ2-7	CASSGGGQGEWEQYF
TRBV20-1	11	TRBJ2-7	CSASTGDEQYF
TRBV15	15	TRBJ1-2	CATSRDRIFHYGYTF
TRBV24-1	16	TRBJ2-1	CATSDGTSGGQNEQFF
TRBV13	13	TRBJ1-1	CATHLLGRAEAFF
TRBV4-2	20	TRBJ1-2	CASIPFRVAIFLCANYGYTF
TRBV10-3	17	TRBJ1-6	CAISESGRQLYNSPLHF
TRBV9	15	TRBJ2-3	CASSVWYSHTDTQYF
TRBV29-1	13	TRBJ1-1	CSVVQRLNTEAFF
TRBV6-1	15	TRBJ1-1	CARSPPPGRGAEAFF
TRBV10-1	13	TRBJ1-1	CASSHNRHTEAFF
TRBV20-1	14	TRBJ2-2	CSALGAGPTGELFF
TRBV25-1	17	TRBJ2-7	CASSPPGVRSTSYEQYF
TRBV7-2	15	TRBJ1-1	CASSLLSGSNTEAFF
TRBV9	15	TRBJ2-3	CASSLLRGGPDTQYF
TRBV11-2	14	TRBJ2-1	CAGSPQGNYNEQFF
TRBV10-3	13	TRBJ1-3	CAISGTEGNTIYF
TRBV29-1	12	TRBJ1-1	CSVDRDRGFAFF
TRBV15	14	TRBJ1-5	CATSRGRGYQPQHF
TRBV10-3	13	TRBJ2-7	CAIKTASSYEQYF
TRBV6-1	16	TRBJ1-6	CASSRDSYAYNSPLHF
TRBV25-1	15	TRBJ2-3	CASSRGAGGIDTQYF
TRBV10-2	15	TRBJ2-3	CASSASGGAVDTQYF
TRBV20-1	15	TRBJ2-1	CSARDSSSGVNEQFF
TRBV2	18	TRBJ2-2	CASSEYPAGVPHTGELFF
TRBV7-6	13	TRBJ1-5	CASSSDGYQPQHF
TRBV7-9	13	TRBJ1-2	CASSYGQGGGYTF
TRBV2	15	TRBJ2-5	CASSLGQGYQETQYF
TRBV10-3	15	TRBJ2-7	CAISDRDRSSYEQYF
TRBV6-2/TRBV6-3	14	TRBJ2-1	CASRPHTSGGASFF
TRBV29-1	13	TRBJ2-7	CSTHETVGNEQYF